Listed here are 32 T cell receptor beta chains from one sample, sequenced in a study of shared clonotypes between healthy human individuals. Repertoires were generated with immunoSEQ multiplex PCR, while TCRdb's copy carries only in-frame clones and drops some. This sample carries around 1 million clones, around three quarters of them seen once, and the ten largest clones take about 1.5%. Sample: memory CD4+ T cells sorted from blood. The subset: CD45RA-negative fraction. The origin of the receptors is a man younger than 35 in good health.

The rearrangement joins TRBV7-9 to TRBJ1-2, with a weak D call TRBD1 (5 bases). This CDR3 spans 15 amino acids. The germline CDR1 and CDR2 sequences are SEHNR and FQNEAQ (reference sequence). The V end lost 5 bases, the J end lost 8 bases, and 21 bases lay between the germline ends. The CDR3 nucleotides read TGTGCCAGCAGCCCCCCCGCTCAGGGAGTAGGCGGCTACACCTTC. This gives the protein CASSPPAQGVGGYTF.

The chain combines TRBV28 with TRBJ2-7, with 9 bases lining up with TRBD1. Germline V CDR1 and CDR2: MDHEN, SYDVKM. V lost 5 bases and J lost 2; bases outside the gene matches: 10. This CDR3 spans 16 amino acids. The CDR3 protein is CASSRTGTGNPYEQYF. The CDR3 bases are TGTGCCAGCAGTCGAACCGGGACAGGGAACCCCTACGAGCAGTACTTC.

The gene calls are TRBV5-6 and TRBJ1-1; D uncertain. This CDR3 comprises 13 residues. The V and J ends lost 2 bases and 6 bases respectively, with 11 bases between them. The germline V gene encodes CDR1 SGHDT and CDR2 YYEEEE. CDR3: CASSFSVLAEAFF. The CDR3 region has the DNA TGTGCCAGCAGCTTCTCCGTTCTCGCTGAAGCTTTCTTT.

This clone was observed a single time. The chain links TRBV30 to TRBJ1-1, with D perhaps matching TRBD1 (6 bases). Germline values: CDR1 GTSNPN, CDR2 SVGIG (reference sequence). This CDR3 comprises 15 residues. V gave up 2 bases and J gave up 5 bases, with 18 bases separating them. CDR3 residues: CAWSKFGGGMTEAFF. The CDR3 DNA is TGTGCCTGGAGTAAATTTGGGGGCGGGATGACTGAAGCTTTCTTT. Full variable domain (remainder filled in from reference TRBV30 and TRBJ1-1): SQTIHQWPATLVQPVGSPLSLECTVEGTSNPNLYWYRQAAGRGLQLLFYSVGIGQISSEVPQNLSASRPQDRQFILSSKKLLLSDSGFYLCAWSKFGGGMTEAFFGQGTRLTVV.

A single count supports this clone. The rearrangement uses TRBV5-1 and TRBJ1-2; D might be TRBD1 (6 bases). CDR3 length: 15 amino acids. The germline CDR1 and CDR2 sequences are SGHRS and YFSETQ. The V and J ends lost 0 bases and 3 bases respectively, with 12 bases between them. The CDR3 protein is CASSLEGTGYYGYTF. The CDR3, as DNA: TGCGCCAGCAGCTTGGAGGGAACAGGGTACTATGGCTACACCTTC.

Of note for this clone: Other DNA sequences from this sample encode an identical CDR3 as well. The gene calls are TRBV15 and TRBJ2-7; a possible D gene is TRBD1 (5 bases). Germline assignment: CDR1 LNHNV and CDR2 YYDKDF (reference sequence). The CDR3 runs 11 residues. Trimming stripped 8 bases from V and 3 bases from J, with 8 bases between. In DNA, the CDR3 is TGTGCCACCTCGCAGGGCTACGAGCAGTACTTC. Amino acid sequence: CATSQGYEQYF.

The rearrangement links TRBV30 to TRBJ2-1; 12 positions match TRBD2. The CDR3 sequence is 17 residues long. Germline values: CDR1 GTSNPN, CDR2 SVGIG (reference sequence). The junction had 13 bases not matched to a gene; V was cut back by 2 bases and J by 8 bases. The CDR3, as DNA: TGTGCCTGGAGTAAAGCTAGCGGGGGGGCCAGGGGCCATGAGCAGTTCTTC. Translating it yields CAWSKASGGARGHEQFF. Supplemented by reference TRBV30 and TRBJ2-1, the full variable domain reads SQTIHQWPATLVQPVGSPLSLECTVEGTSNPNLYWYRQAAGRGLQLLFYSVGIGQISSEVPQNLSASRPQDRQFILSSKKLLLSDSGFYLCAWSKASGGARGHEQFFGPGTRLTVL.

The chain is built from TRBV7-2 and TRBJ2-7; 9 bases match TRBD2. The CDR3 totals 14 residues. Germline V CDR1 and CDR2: SGHTA, FQGNSA. The V and J ends lost 4 bases and 0 bases, in that order; junction bases with no gene match: 1. CDR3 sequence: CASSSRGGSYEQYF. DNA for the CDR3: TGTGCCAGCAGCTCGCGGGGGGGCTCCTACGAGCAGTACTTC.

The genes are TRBV28 and TRBJ1-4; weak D call: TRBD1 (5 bases). CDR1 and CDR2 from the germline V gene are MDHEN and SYDVKM. Trimming removed 3 bases from V and 2 bases from J, with 13 bases in between. The CDR3 extends over 16 amino acids. CDR3 protein: CASSFPPGSTNEKLFF. The CDR3 DNA reads as TGTGCCAGCAGTTTCCCCCCAGGGAGTACTAATGAAAAACTGTTTTTT.

V is TRBV5-1 and J is TRBJ2-3; D is perhaps TRBD1 (5 bases). Germline lookup yields CDR1 SGHRS and CDR2 YFSETQ. The V end was cut by 0 bases, the J end by 3 bases, with 11 bases between. The CDR3 spans 15 residues. CDR3 sequence (DNA): TGCGCCAGCAGCTTGGGGACACTCAAGACAGATACGCAGTATTTT. This codes for CASSLGTLKTDTQYF.

The rearrangement joins TRBV7-2 to TRBJ2-5; D is uncertain. Trimming removed 1 base from V and 0 bases from J, with 12 bases in between. Germline-derived CDR1 and CDR2 are SGHTA and FQGNSA. This CDR3 contains 16 residues. This CDR3 reads CASSLGANQYQETQYF. The DNA of the CDR3 is TGTGCCAGCAGCTTAGGGGCTAACCAGTACCAAGAGACCCAGTACTTC. The whole variable domain, remainder taken from reference TRBV7-2 and TRBJ2-5, is GAGVSQSPSNKVTEKGKDVELRCDPISGHTALYWYRQSLGQGLEFLIYFQGNSAPDKSGLPSDRFSAERTGGSVSTLTIQRTQQEDSAVYLCASSLGANQYQETQYFGPGTRLLVL.

This clone was seen once. The chain uses TRBV5-1 and TRBJ2-2; D may be TRBD1 (7 bases). CDR1 and CDR2 (germline): SGHRS, YFSETQ. This CDR3 is built from 15 residues. The V gene lost 4 bases and the J gene lost 6 bases, with 16 bases spanning the gap. The chain's CDR3 is CASSVDRAGSGELFF. The CDR3 DNA reads as TGCGCCAGCAGCGTCGACAGGGCGGGGTCCGGGGAGCTGTTTTTT. The complete variable domain, with remaining parts taken from reference TRBV5-1 and TRBJ2-2, reads KAGVTQTPRYLIKTRGQQVTLSCSPISGHRSVSWYQQTPGQGLQFLFEYFSETQRNKGNFPGRFSGRQFSNSRSEMNVSTLELGDSALYLCASSVDRAGSGELFFGEGSRLTVL.

J is TRBJ1-1 and V is TRBV5-1; 8 bases agree with TRBD1. The CDR3 covers 16 residues. V lost 0 bases and J lost 0; bases outside the gene matches: 4. Germline loops: CDR1 SGHRS, CDR2 YFSETQ. Here the CDR3 reads CASSLEQGGMNTEAFF. CDR3 sequence (DNA): TGCGCCAGCAGCTTGGAACAGGGGGGCATGAACACTGAAGCTTTCTTT.

The sample holds one count of this clone. The chain recombines TRBV30 with TRBJ1-4; the match to TRBD1 covers 9 bases. The CDR3 has 15 amino acids. Trimming cost V 0 bases and J 5 bases; bases outside gene matches: 4. The germline CDR1 and CDR2 sequences are GTSNPN and SVGIG (reference sequence). The CDR3 DNA reads as TGTGCCTGGAGTGTAAGGACAGGGGACAATGAAAAACTGTTTTTT. Translation: CAWSVRTGDNEKLFF.

The chain has TRBV18 and TRBJ2-3; 11 bases are shared with TRBD2. The V gene's germline CDR1 is KGHSH and CDR2 LQKENI. V lost 2 bases and J lost 7; bases outside the gene matches: 17. The CDR3 loop spans 19 amino acids. The CDR3 sequence is CASSPGPLAGGLQRYTQYF. The CDR3 bases are TGTGCCAGCTCACCAGGGCCCCTAGCGGGGGGTCTACAGCGGTATACGCAGTATTTT. The whole variable domain, filled in from reference TRBV18 and TRBJ2-3, reads NAGVMQNPRHLVRRRGQEARLRCSPMKGHSHVYWYRQLPEEGLKFMVYLQKENIIDESGMPKERFSAEFPKEGPSILRIQQVVRGDSAAYFCASSPGPLAGGLQRYTQYFGPGTRLTVL.

This clone was seen a single time. The V gene is TRBV28, the J gene TRBJ2-6; a possible D gene is TRBD1 (6 bases). The CDR3 is made up of 15 amino acids. Per germline, CDR1 MDHEN and CDR2 SYDVKM. Trimming left V 6 bases short and J 0 bases short, with 9 bases between. CDR3 nucleotides: TGTGCCAGCAGCAACAGGGTCTCTGGGGCCAACGTCCTGACTTTC. It yields the protein CASSNRVSGANVLTF.

This clone was observed a single time. J is TRBJ1-2 and V is TRBV28, with 9 bases matching TRBD1. The germline CDR1 and CDR2 sequences are MDHEN and SYDVKM. The V gene end was trimmed by 11 bases and the J gene end by 8 bases; junction bases not matched to a gene: 15. The CDR3 spans 14 residues. The CDR3 region is CALSPGQGSAGYTF. The CDR3 DNA follows: TGTGCCCTCAGCCCGGGACAGGGCTCTGCGGGCTACACCTTC.

This clone was recorded a few times. This sequence joins TRBV18 and TRBJ2-1; 11 nucleotides agree with TRBD2. Unmatched junction bases numbered 10, after V lost 4 bases and J lost 5 bases. The germline gives CDR1 KGHSH, CDR2 LQKENI. This CDR3 has 17 amino acids. CDR3 nucleotides: TGTGCCAGCTCACAGTTCGAACCGGGACTAGCGGACAATGAGCAGTTCTTC. Its translation: CASSQFEPGLADNEQFF.

The gene calls are TRBV7-2 and TRBJ2-3; D is uncertain. Trimming shortened V by 5 bases and J by 7 bases, and 10 bases separated the two germline ends. Germline V gene data show CDR1 as SGHTA and CDR2 as FQGNSA. This CDR3 is 12 amino acids long. The CDR3 region has the DNA TGTGCCAGCAGCCCAACTCAAAATACGCAGTATTTT. Its protein product is CASSPTQNTQYF.

The rearrangement joins TRBV7-8 to TRBJ2-1; D may match TRBD1 or TRBD2 (5 bases each). Germline V gene sequence: CDR1 SGHVS, CDR2 FQNEAQ. This CDR3 contains 16 residues. V was trimmed by 1 base and J by 0 bases, leaving 10 bases between them. The CDR3 DNA is TGTGCCAGCAGCTTAGGGGGTGGGGGCTCCTACAATGAGCAGTTCTTC. Translated, it gives CASSLGGGGSYNEQFF.

The chain links TRBV9 to TRBJ2-3; TRBD2 might be the D (5 bases). The CDR3 covers 16 residues. Trimming removed 0 bases from V and 2 bases from J, with 13 bases in between. Germline CDR1 reads SGDLS; CDR2 reads YYNGEE. The DNA for the CDR3 is TGTGCCAGCAGCGTAGGACCGGGGTTACCCACAGATACGCAGTATTTT. As protein: CASSVGPGLPTDTQYF.

CDR3 coding DNA: TGTGCCAGCAGCTTAGGGTCCCACGGGAACACCATATATTTT. Residues: CASSLGSHGNTIYF. V is TRBV7-9 and J is TRBJ1-3; D remains unclear. This CDR3 region has 14 residues. Trimming removed 1 base from V and 7 bases from J, with 11 bases in between. CDR1 SEHNR and CDR2 FQNEAQ come from the germline V gene (reference sequence). Using reference TRBV7-9 and TRBJ1-3 for the parts outside the CDR3, the full variable domain is DTGVSQNPRHKITKRGQNVTFRCDPISEHNRLYWYRQTLGQGPEFLTYFQNEAQLEKSRLLSDRFSAERPKGSFSTLEIQRTEQGDSAMYLCASSLGSHGNTIYFGEGSWLTVV.

This rearrangement joins TRBV2 to TRBJ2-2; no reliable D call. Deletions cut 4 bases from V and 8 bases from J, with 8 bases between. The germline V gene has CDR1 SNHLY and CDR2 FYNNEI. This CDR3 contains 12 residues. The CDR3 DNA is TGTGCCAGCAGTGCCTATCCAGGGGAGCTGTTTTTT. Its protein product is CASSAYPGELFF.

The chain links TRBV18 to TRBJ1-2; 8 nucleotides line up with TRBD1. The trim removed 6 bases at V and 3 bases at J, leaving 6 bases unmatched. CDR3 length equals 14 residues. Germline V gives CDR1 KGHSH, CDR2 LQKENI. The CDR3 is CASSPDREDYGYTF. The CDR3 DNA follows: TGTGCCAGCTCTCCGGACAGGGAGGACTATGGCTACACCTTC. Based on the CDR3 plus reference TRBV18 and TRBJ1-2, the full variable domain is NAGVMQNPRHLVRRRGQEARLRCSPMKGHSHVYWYRQLPEEGLKFMVYLQKENIIDESGMPKERFSAEFPKEGPSILRIQQVVRGDSAAYFCASSPDREDYGYTFGSGTRLTVV.

The chain carries TRBV27 and TRBJ2-7; 7 bases fit TRBD1. CDR3 size: 14 residues. V shed 5 bases, J shed 3 bases, and the junction held 7 bases outside the gene matches. CDR1 and CDR2 (germline): MNHEY, SMNVEV (reference sequence). The CDR3 loop is CASSPLRDSYEQYF. As DNA, the CDR3 is TGTGCCAGCAGTCCGCTCCGGGACAGCTACGAGCAGTACTTC.

J is TRBJ2-7 and V is TRBV7-2; TRBD2 agrees at 8 bases. After removal of 3 bases from V and 2 bases from J, the junction contained 9 bases not matched to a gene. Germline V gene lookup returns CDR1 SGHTA and CDR2 FQGNSA. CDR3 length equals 16 residues. The CDR3 DNA reads TGTGCCAGCAGCTTTAGCGGGACACAACAAGCCTACGAGCAGTACTTC. Amino acid sequence: CASSFSGTQQAYEQYF.

The rearrangement uses TRBV27 and TRBJ1-4; TRBD1 matches at 7 bases. This CDR3 region has 15 residues. CDR1 and CDR2 from the germline V gene are MNHEY and SMNVEV (reference sequence). After removal of 5 bases from V and 2 bases from J, the junction contained 5 bases not matched to a gene. Here the CDR3 reads CASSPRDSTNEKLFF. In DNA, the CDR3 is TGTGCCAGCAGTCCCCGGGACAGCACTAATGAAAAACTGTTTTTT.

The genes are TRBV19 and TRBJ2-7; D might be TRBD2 (5 bases). The CDR3 covers 12 residues. Trimming pared 3 bases from V and 5 bases from J, leaving 8 bases between. The V gene's germline CDR1 is LNHDA and CDR2 SQIVND (reference sequence). The CDR3 nucleotides are TGTGCCAGTAGTATCCCGGGGAACGAGCAGTACTTC. Translated, it gives CASSIPGNEQYF.

The chain is built from TRBV7-9 and TRBJ2-1, with D perhaps matching TRBD1 (5 bases). This CDR3 is built from 17 residues. The germline gives CDR1 SEHNR, CDR2 FQNEAQ (reference sequence). Deletions cut 4 bases from V and 0 bases from J, with 16 bases between. The CDR3 DNA follows: TGTGCCAGCAGCTCGCGACAGACCCAGAGCTCCTACAATGAGCAGTTCTTC. This codes for CASSSRQTQSSYNEQFF.

This chain joins TRBV6-6 and TRBJ2-2; possibly TRBD1 for D (6 bases). Germline V CDR1 and CDR2: MNHNY, SVGAGI (reference sequence). The CDR3 consists of 13 residues. V was pared by 5 bases and J by 4 bases, with 8 bases between. As DNA, the CDR3 is TGTGCCAGCAGTGTACAGGGCACCGGGGAGCTGTTTTTT. Protein sequence: CASSVQGTGELFF.

The V and J genes are TRBV5-1 and TRBJ2-7; 10 nucleotides align to TRBD2. Trimming removed 7 bases from V and 5 bases from J; junction bases left unmatched: 9. Germline lookup yields CDR1 SGHRS and CDR2 YFSETQ. CDR3 length: 14 amino acids. CDR3 coding DNA: TGCGCCAGCTCGGTTACTAGCGGGAACAACGAGCAGTACTTC. Amino acids: CASSVTSGNNEQYF.

This clone came up many times. The rearrangement links TRBV7-2 to TRBJ2-1, with a weak D call TRBD2 (7 bases). The germline V and J ends were trimmed by 4 bases and 4 bases, with 17 bases remaining between them. The CDR3 has 16 residues. Germline values: CDR1 SGHTA, CDR2 FQGNSA. Written as DNA, the CDR3 is TGTGCCAGCAGCTCCCCCAGGGGCGGGAGTTACAATGAGCAGTTCTTC. Its translation: CASSSPRGGSYNEQFF.